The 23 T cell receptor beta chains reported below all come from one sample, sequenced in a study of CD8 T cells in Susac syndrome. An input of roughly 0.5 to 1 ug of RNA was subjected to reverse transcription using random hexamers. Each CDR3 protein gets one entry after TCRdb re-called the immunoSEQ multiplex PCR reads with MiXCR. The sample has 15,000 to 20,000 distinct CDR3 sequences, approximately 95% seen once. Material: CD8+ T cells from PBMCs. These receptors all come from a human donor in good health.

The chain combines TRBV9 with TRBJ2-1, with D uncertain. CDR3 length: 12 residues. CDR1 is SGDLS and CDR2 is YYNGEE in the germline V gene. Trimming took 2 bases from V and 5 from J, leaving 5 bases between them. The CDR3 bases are TGTGCCAGCAGCGTTAGAGACAATGAGCAGTTCTTC. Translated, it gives CASSVRDNEQFF.

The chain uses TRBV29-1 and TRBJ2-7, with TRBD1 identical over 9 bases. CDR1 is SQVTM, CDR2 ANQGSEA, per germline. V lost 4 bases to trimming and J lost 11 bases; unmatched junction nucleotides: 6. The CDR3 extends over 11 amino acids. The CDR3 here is CSVAGDREEYF. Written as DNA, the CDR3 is TGCAGCGTTGCCGGGGACAGGGAGGAGTACTTC.

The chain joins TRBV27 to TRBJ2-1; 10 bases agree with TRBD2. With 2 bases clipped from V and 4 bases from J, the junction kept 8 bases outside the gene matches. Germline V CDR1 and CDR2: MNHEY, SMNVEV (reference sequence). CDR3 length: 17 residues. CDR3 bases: TGTGCCAGCAGTTTAGGCCCACTAGCGGGGTTTTACAATGAGCAGTTCTTC. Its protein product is CASSLGPLAGFYNEQFF.

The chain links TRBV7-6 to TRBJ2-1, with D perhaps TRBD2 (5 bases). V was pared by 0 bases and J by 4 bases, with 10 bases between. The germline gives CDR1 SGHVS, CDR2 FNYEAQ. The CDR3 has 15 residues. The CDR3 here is CASSLAGGRYNEQFF. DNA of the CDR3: TGTGCCAGCAGCTTAGCTGGCGGGCGTTACAATGAGCAGTTCTTC.

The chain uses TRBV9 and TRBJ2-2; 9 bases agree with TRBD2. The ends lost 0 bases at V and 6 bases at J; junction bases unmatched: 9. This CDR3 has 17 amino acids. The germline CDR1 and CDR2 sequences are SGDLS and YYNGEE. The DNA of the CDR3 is TGTGCCAGCAGCGTAGGGCGTTGGGCGGGAGGGGCCGGGGAGCTGTTTTTT. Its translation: CASSVGRWAGGAGELFF.

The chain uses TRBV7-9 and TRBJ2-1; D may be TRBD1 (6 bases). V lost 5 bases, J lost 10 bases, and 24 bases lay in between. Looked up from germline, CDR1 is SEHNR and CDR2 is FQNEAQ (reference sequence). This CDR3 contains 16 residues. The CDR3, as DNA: TGTGCCAGCAGCCTCCGACAGGCCGAAACACTAGGAGAGCAGTTCTTC. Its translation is CASSLRQAETLGEQFF.

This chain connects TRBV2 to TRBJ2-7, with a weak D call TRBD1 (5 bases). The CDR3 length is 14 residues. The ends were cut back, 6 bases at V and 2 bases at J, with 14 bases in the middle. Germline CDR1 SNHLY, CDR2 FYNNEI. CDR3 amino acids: CASSRVLGTYEQYF. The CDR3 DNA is TGTGCCAGCAGCAGGGTACTTGGGACCTACGAGCAGTACTTC.

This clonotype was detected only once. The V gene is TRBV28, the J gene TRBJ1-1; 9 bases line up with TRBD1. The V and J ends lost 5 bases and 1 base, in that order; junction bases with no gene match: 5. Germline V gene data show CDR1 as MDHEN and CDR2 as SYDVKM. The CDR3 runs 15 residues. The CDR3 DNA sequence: TGTGCCAGCAGTGAGGACAGGGGACCGAACACTGAAGCTTTCTTT. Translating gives CASSEDRGPNTEAFF.

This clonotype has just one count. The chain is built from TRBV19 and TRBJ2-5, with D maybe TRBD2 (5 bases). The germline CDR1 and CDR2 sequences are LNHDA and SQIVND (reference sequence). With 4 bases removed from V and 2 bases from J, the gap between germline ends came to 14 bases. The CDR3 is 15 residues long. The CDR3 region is CASSKRTVDQETQYF. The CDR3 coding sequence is TGTGCCAGTAGTAAGAGGACTGTGGATCAAGAGACCCAGTACTTC. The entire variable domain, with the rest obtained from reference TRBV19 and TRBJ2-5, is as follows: DGGITQSPKYLFRKEGQNVTLSCEQNLNHDAMYWYRQDPGQGLRLIYYSQIVNDFQKGDIAEGYSVSREKKESFPLTVTSAQKNPTAFYLCASSKRTVDQETQYFGPGTRLLVL.

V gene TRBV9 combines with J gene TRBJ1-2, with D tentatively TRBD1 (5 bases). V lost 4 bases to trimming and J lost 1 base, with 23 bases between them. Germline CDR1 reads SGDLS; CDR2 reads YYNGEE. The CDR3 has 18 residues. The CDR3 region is CASSIQKGFYGDNYGYTF. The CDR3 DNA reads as TGTGCCAGCAGCATTCAAAAGGGGTTCTACGGGGATAACTATGGCTACACCTTC.

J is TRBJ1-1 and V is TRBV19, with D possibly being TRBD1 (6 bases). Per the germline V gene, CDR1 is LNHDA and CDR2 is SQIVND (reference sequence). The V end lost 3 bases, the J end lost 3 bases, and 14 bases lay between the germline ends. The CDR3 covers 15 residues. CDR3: CASSISPGADTEAFF. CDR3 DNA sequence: TGTGCCAGTAGTATCAGTCCAGGGGCGGACACTGAAGCTTTCTTT.

Written as DNA, the CDR3 is TGCAGCGTTGAAGTAGCCGGGATCTCCTACAATGAGCAGTTCTTC. It translates to CSVEVAGISYNEQFF. V is TRBV29-1 and J is TRBJ2-1, with a weak D call TRBD2 (5 bases). The ends were cut back, 1 base at V and 0 bases at J, with 10 bases in the middle. The length of the CDR3 is 15 residues. The germline gives CDR1 SQVTM, CDR2 ANQGSEA.

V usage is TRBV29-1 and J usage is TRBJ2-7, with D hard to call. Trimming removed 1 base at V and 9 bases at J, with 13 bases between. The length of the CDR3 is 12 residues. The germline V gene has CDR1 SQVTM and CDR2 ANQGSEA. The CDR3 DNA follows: TGCAGCGTTGAAGGCGTGGGCCAAACGCAGTACTTC. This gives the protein CSVEGVGQTQYF.

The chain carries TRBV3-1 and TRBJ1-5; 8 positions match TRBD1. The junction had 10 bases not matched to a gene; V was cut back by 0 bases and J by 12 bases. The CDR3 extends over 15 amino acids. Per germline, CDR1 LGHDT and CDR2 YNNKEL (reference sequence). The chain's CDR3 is CASSQEGQGQWIQHF. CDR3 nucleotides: TGTGCCAGCAGCCAAGAAGGACAGGGCCAATGGATCCAGCATTTT.

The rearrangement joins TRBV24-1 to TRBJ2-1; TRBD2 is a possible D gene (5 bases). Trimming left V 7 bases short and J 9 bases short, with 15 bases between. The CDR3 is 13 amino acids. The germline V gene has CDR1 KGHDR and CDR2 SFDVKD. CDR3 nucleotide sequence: TGTGCCACCAGCAGTGAGGGTAGAAGTGAGCAGTTCTTC. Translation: CATSSEGRSEQFF.

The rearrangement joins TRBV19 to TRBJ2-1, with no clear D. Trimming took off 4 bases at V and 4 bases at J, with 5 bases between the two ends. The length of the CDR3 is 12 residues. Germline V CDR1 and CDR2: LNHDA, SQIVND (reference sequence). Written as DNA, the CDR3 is TGTGCCAGTAGTAAGGTTTACAATGAGCAGTTCTTC. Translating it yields CASSKVYNEQFF.

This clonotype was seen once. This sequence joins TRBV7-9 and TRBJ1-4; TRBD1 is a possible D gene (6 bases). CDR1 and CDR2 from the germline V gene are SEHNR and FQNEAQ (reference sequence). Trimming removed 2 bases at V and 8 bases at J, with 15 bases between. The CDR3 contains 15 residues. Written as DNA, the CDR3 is TGTGCCAGCAGCTTAACGACAGGAGGGAGAGAAAAACTGTTTTTT. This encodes CASSLTTGGREKLFF.

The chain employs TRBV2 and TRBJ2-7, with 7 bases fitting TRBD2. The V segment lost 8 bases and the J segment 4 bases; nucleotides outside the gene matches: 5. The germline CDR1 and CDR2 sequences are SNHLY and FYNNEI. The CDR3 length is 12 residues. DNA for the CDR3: TGTGCCAGCGAGCGGGAAGTTTACGAGCAGTACGTC. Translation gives CASEREVYEQYV.

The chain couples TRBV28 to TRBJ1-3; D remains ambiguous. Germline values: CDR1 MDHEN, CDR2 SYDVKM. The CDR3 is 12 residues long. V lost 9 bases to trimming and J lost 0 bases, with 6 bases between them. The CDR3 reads CASQSSGNTIYF. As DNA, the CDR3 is TGTGCCAGTCAGAGCTCTGGAAACACCATATATTTT.

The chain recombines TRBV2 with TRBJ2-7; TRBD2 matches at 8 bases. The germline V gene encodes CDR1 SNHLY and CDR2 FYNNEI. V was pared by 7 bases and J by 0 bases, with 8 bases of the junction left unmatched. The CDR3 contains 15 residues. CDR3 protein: CASNPGTRASYEQYF. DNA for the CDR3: TGTGCCAGCAACCCCGGGACTAGAGCCTCCTACGAGCAGTACTTC.

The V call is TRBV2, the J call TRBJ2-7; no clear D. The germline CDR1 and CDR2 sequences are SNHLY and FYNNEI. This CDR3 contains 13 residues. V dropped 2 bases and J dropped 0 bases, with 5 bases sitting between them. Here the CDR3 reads CASSEMDSYEQYV. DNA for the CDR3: TGTGCCAGCAGTGAAATGGACTCCTACGAGCAGTACGTC.

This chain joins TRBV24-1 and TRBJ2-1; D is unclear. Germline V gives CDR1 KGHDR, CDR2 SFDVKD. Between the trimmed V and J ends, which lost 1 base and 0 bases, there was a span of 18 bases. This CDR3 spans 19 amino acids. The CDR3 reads CATSDFVSLGGISYNEQFF. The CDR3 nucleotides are TGTGCCACCAGTGATTTCGTAAGTTTGGGCGGTATCTCCTACAATGAGCAGTTCTTC.

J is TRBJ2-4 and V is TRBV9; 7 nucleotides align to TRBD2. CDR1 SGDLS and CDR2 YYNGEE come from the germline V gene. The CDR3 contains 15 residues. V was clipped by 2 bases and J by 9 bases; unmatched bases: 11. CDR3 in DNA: TGTGCCAGCAGCGTCGGCGGGGGACCCACGGGCATTCAGTACTTC. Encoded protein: CASSVGGGPTGIQYF.